These 29 T cell receptor beta chains came from one sample sequenced in a study of T cells in Graves' hyperthyroidism and ophthalmopathy. Regions amplified from RNA transcripts were the TCR beta CDR3 regions. Carried out on the TCR CDR3, a first-round RT-PCR used the HTBI primer set. TCRdb reprocessed the multiplex PCR reads via MiXCR and lists one record per CDR3 protein. The sample comprises 450,000 to 650,000 distinct CDR3 sequences, 17% of which are singletons, and approximately 18% rests with the top ten. Sample: blood. These receptors all come from a young woman with Graves' ophthalmopathy.

This clonotype occurred many times. The rearrangement joins TRBV28 to TRBJ1-1; the D is unclear. This CDR3 is built from 11 residues. Germline assignment: CDR1 MDHEN and CDR2 SYDVKM. CDR3 residues: CVRNNYTEAFF. The DNA for the CDR3 is TGTGTTCGAAACAATTACACTGAAGCTTTCTTT.

This clonotype was detected many times. The chain links TRBV11-2 to TRBJ2-3; the D is unclear. V lost 2 bases and J 0 bases, leaving 12 bases between the germline ends. This CDR3 contains 16 residues. Germline loops: CDR1 SGHAT, CDR2 FQNNGV. The CDR3 is CASSLKISLSTDTQYF. As DNA, the CDR3 is TGTGCCAGCAGCTTAAAGATTAGCCTGAGCACAGATACGCAGTATTTT.

Only a few counts were recorded for this clonotype. V gene TRBV27 combines with J gene TRBJ2-2; weak D call: TRBD1 (5 bases). The V gene lost 8 bases and the J gene lost 1 base, with 11 bases spanning the gap. The CDR3 contains 14 residues. CDR1 and CDR2 (germline): MNHEY, SMNVEV (reference sequence). CDR3 region: CASGFRENTGELFF. The CDR3 DNA reads TGTGCCAGCGGATTCAGGGAGAACACCGGGGAGCTGTTTTTT.

This clonotype was detected many times. The chain carries TRBV15 and TRBJ2-1, with D perhaps TRBD1 or TRBD2 (6 bases each). The CDR3 contains 15 residues. Germline CDR1 and CDR2: LNHNV and YYDKDF (reference sequence). Trimming cost V 6 bases and J 3 bases, with 15 bases left between them. Here the CDR3 reads CATRGDTGSYNEQFF. CDR3 nucleotide sequence: TGTGCCACCAGAGGGGACACCGGGAGCTACAATGAGCAGTTCTTC.

This clonotype was counted only a few times. The DNA of the CDR3 is TGCAGTGCTAGCCGGGACGGACTGAACACTGAAGCTTTCTTT. Protein product: CSASRDGLNTEAFF. The V and J genes are TRBV20-1 and TRBJ1-1; perhaps TRBD1 as D (5 bases). This CDR3 has 14 amino acids. Germline V CDR1 and CDR2: DFQATT, SNEGSKA (reference sequence). The V and J ends lost 3 bases and 0 bases respectively, with 11 bases between them.

At least ten counts were recorded for this clonotype. The chain has TRBV3-1 and TRBJ1-2; no firm D call. V lost 0 bases, J lost 8 bases, and 13 bases lay in between. The germline gives CDR1 LGHDT, CDR2 YNNKEL (reference sequence). The CDR3 spans 14 residues. The CDR3 sequence is CASSQDWAAAGYTF. As DNA, the CDR3 is TGTGCCAGCAGCCAAGATTGGGCCGCCGCAGGCTACACCTTC.

Worth noting for this clonotype: Given a much more abundant clone one base away, this may be a read error. The genes are TRBV6-5 and TRBJ1-1; D not certain. Per germline, CDR1 MNHEY and CDR2 SVGAGI. CDR3 length equals 15 residues. V was trimmed by 4 bases and J by 4 bases, leaving 16 bases between them. The CDR3 DNA reads TGTGCCAGCAGTTCTGGGCAGGAACTGGGCACTGAAGCTTTCTTT. Translation: CASSSGQELGTEAFF.

In regard to this clonotype: Just one base apart from a much larger clone, this may be a read error. The CDR3 region is CASSPLRGPDNEQFF. The CDR3 DNA is TGTGCCAGCTCACCACTGAGGGGACCCGACAATGAGCAGTTCTTC. J is TRBJ2-1 and V is TRBV18, with D perhaps given as TRBD1 or TRBD2 (5 bases each). This CDR3 has 15 amino acids. V lost 1 base and J 5 bases, leaving 12 bases between the germline ends. Looked up from germline, CDR1 is KGHSH and CDR2 is LQKENI. Full variable domain (remainder filled in from reference TRBV18 and TRBJ2-1): NAGVMQNPRHLVRRRGQEARLRCSPMKGHSHVYWYRQLPEEGLKFMVYLQKENIIDESGMPKERFSAEFPKEGPSILRIQQVVRGDSAAYFCASSPLRGPDNEQFFGPGTRLTVL.

This clonotype was seen ten or more times. The chain recombines TRBV10-3 with TRBJ2-5; maybe TRBD1 (7 bases). This CDR3 comprises 22 residues. CDR1 and CDR2 from the germline V gene are ENHRY and SYGVKD. Trimming took off 4 bases at V and 1 base at J, with 34 bases between the two ends. The DNA of the CDR3 is TGTGCCATCAGTGGGGGGGCCCGGAATGGCAGGGGCCACTCAGGGGGCCAAGAGACCCAGTACTTC. Its translation: CAISGGARNGRGHSGGQETQYF.

This sequence joins TRBV25-1 and TRBJ2-1; 11 bases agree with TRBD2. After removal of 3 bases from V and 8 bases from J, the junction contained 15 bases not matched to a gene. The V gene's germline CDR1 is MGHDK and CDR2 SYGVNS. The CDR3 contains 18 residues. The CDR3 nucleotides are TGTGCCAGCAGTGATCCCCAAGGTGGACTAGCGGGCGGGGATGAGCAGTTCTTC. This encodes CASSDPQGGLAGGDEQFF.

Ten or more counts support this clonotype. V usage is TRBV28 and J usage is TRBJ2-1; 8 bases line up with TRBD1. With 5 bases clipped from V and 5 bases from J, the junction kept 11 bases outside the gene matches. Germline assignment: CDR1 MDHEN and CDR2 SYDVKM. The CDR3 sequence is 16 residues long. The CDR3, as DNA: TGTGCCAGCAGTACTACAGGGGGGTCACCTAACAATGAGCAGTTCTTC. Residues: CASSTTGGSPNNEQFF.

This clonotype was seen ten or more times. This chain connects TRBV12-3 or TRBV12-4 to TRBJ2-7; 7 bases are a match to TRBD2. CDR3 length equals 14 residues. V lost 5 bases and J lost 3; bases outside the gene matches: 7. The CDR3 coding sequence is TGTGCCAGCAGTCCGTCGGGGGGAGGCTACGAGCAGTACTTC. Translating it yields CASSPSGGGYEQYF.

This clonotype has at least ten counts. The chain joins TRBV3-1 to TRBJ2-1; D uncertain. Trimming removed 0 bases from V and 3 bases from J, with 9 bases in between. This CDR3 comprises 15 residues. CDR1 LGHDT and CDR2 YNNKEL come from the germline V gene (reference sequence). This CDR3 is CASSQDLNIYNEQFF. The CDR3 coding sequence is TGTGCCAGCAGCCAAGATCTAAACATCTACAATGAGCAGTTCTTC.

This clonotype showed up just a few times. This sequence joins TRBV19 and TRBJ2-2; no firm D call. The CDR3 has 15 amino acids. Germline CDR1 reads LNHDA; CDR2 reads SQIVND (reference sequence). V was clipped by 5 bases and J by 3 bases, with 13 bases between them. The CDR3 nucleotides read TGTGCCAGTAGTTCCCTAGGCAGCTACACCGGGGAGCTGTTTTTT. It specifies CASSSLGSYTGELFF.

This clonotype was seen at least ten times. This chain joins TRBV6-2 or TRBV6-3 and TRBJ2-5, with TRBD2 matching over 11 bases. Germline values: CDR1 MNHEY, CDR2 SVGEGT. The CDR3 has 14 amino acids. Trimming removed 6 bases from V and 6 bases from J; junction bases left unmatched: 6. The CDR3: CASRGTSGHQTQYF. The CDR3 DNA reads as TGTGCCAGCAGAGGGACTAGCGGACACCAGACCCAGTACTTC.

The J gene is TRBJ2-4, the V gene TRBV19, with TRBD2 matching 7 bases. Germline CDR1 reads LNHDA; CDR2 reads SQIVND (reference sequence). The junction had 4 bases not matched to a gene; V was cut back by 8 bases and J by 6 bases. The CDR3 extends over 12 amino acids. CDR3: CASHGGRNIQYF. CDR3 bases: TGTGCCAGTCATGGCGGGAGAAACATTCAGTACTTC.

This clonotype was found a few times. The chain is built from TRBV6-1 and TRBJ2-7; TRBD2 agrees at 7 bases. Per the germline V gene, CDR1 is MNHNS and CDR2 is SASEGT. Trimming removed 3 bases from V and 7 bases from J; junction bases left unmatched: 12. The CDR3 has 15 residues. CDR3 DNA sequence: TGTGCCAGCAGTGACCAGCGGGATCTATTCTTGGAGCAGTACTTC. Protein sequence: CASSDQRDLFLEQYF.

Regarding this clonotype: One end of the junction varies from germline; a read error may be responsible. The chain employs TRBV7-2 and TRBJ2-7; 11 positions match TRBD2. CDR1 is SGHTA, CDR2 FQGNSA, per germline. There are 18 residues in the CDR3. This CDR3 reads CASSQEASGGTLSYEQYF. For the CDR3, the DNA is TGCGCCAGCAGCCAAGAGGCTAGCGGGGGGACCCTCTCCTACGAGCAGTACTTC. Using reference TRBV7-2 and TRBJ2-7 for the parts outside the CDR3, the full variable domain is GAGVSQSPSNKVTEKGKDVELRCDPISGHTALYWYRQSLGQGLEFLIYFQGNSAPDKSGLPSDRFSAERTGGSVSTLTIQRTQQEDSAVYLCASSQEASGGTLSYEQYFGPGTRLTVT.

This clonotype came up a few times. The rearrangement links TRBV6-1 to TRBJ2-7, with TRBD1 identical over 8 bases. The CDR3 length is 17 residues. The germline V gene has CDR1 MNHNS and CDR2 SASEGT. V trimming: 5 bases; J trimming: 0 bases; junction bases outside the gene matches: 12. The CDR3 loop reads CASSRVPGGPSSYEQYF. DNA for the CDR3: TGTGCCAGCAGTCGCGTGCCAGGGGGCCCTAGCTCCTACGAGCAGTACTTC.

This clonotype was seen ten or more times. At one of its ends the junction is not consistent with the germline gene, which may arise from a read error. The chain recombines TRBV5-1 with TRBJ2-1; possibly TRBD2 for D (5 bases). CDR3 size: 15 residues. The germline CDR1 and CDR2 sequences are SGHRS and YFSETQ. The DNA for the CDR3 is TGTGCCAGCAGTTTAACGGGAACGTCCTACAATGAGCAGTTCTTC. This gives the protein CASSLTGTSYNEQFF.

This clonotype was detected only a few times. The CDR3 spells CASSQGTGFVYEQYF. Here the CDR3 DNA reads TGTGCCAGCAGCCAAGGAACAGGGTTTGTCTACGAGCAGTACTTC. This chain links TRBV14 with TRBJ2-7, with D maybe TRBD1 (6 bases). CDR1 is SGHDN, CDR2 FVKESK, per germline. V was clipped by 1 base and J by 3 bases, with 13 bases between them. The CDR3 is 15 residues long.

The table lists this clonotype with many counts. The rearrangement joins TRBV7-8 to TRBJ2-3; 12 bases line up with TRBD2. CDR3 size: 18 residues. V was pared by 5 bases and J by 4 bases, with 13 bases of the junction left unmatched. Germline V lookup: CDR1 SGHVS, CDR2 FQNEAQ. The CDR3 DNA is TGTGCCAGCAGCGATCCGGGACTAGCGGGCCCACAGGCAGATACGCAGTATTTT. This sequence encodes CASSDPGLAGPQADTQYF.

The chain recombines TRBV5-1 with TRBJ1-1, with D perhaps matching TRBD1 (6 bases). The V and J ends lost 0 bases and 9 bases respectively, with 9 bases between them. Germline V lookup: CDR1 SGHRS, CDR2 YFSETQ. The CDR3 totals 12 residues. CDR3 sequence (DNA): TGCGCCAGCAGCTTGGAAGGGGGTAAAGCTTTCTTT. It translates to CASSLEGGKAFF.

The sample holds many counts of this clonotype. The chain links TRBV28 to TRBJ1-1; no definite D call. The V and J ends lost 1 base and 4 bases respectively, with 7 bases between them. Germline V gene lookup returns CDR1 MDHEN and CDR2 SYDVKM. CDR3 length: 13 amino acids. Here the CDR3 DNA reads TGTGCCAGCAGTTTATCGGTGGGCACTGAAGCTTTCTTT. It encodes CASSLSVGTEAFF.

This clonotype was seen repeatedly, ten times or more. This sequence joins TRBV11-2 and TRBJ2-1; no clear D. This CDR3 region has 16 residues. Trimming took off 7 bases at V and 4 bases at J, with 20 bases between the two ends. Per germline, CDR1 SGHAT and CDR2 FQNNGV. CDR3 amino acids: CASNFEFVPAYNEQFF. The CDR3 nucleotides are TGTGCCAGCAACTTTGAGTTCGTCCCGGCATACAATGAGCAGTTCTTC. Based on the CDR3 plus reference TRBV11-2 and TRBJ2-1, the full variable domain is EAGVAQSPRYKIIEKRQSVAFWCNPISGHATLYWYQQILGQGPKLLIQFQNNGVVDDSQLPKDRFSAERLKGVDSTLKIQPAKLEDSAVYLCASNFEFVPAYNEQFFGPGTRLTVL.

V and J are TRBV20-1 and TRBJ2-3, with 10 bases that match TRBD2. The CDR3 spans 16 residues. The V gene's germline CDR1 is DFQATT and CDR2 SNEGSKA (reference sequence). Trimming took 5 bases from V and 5 from J; bases not matched to a gene: 13. This CDR3 is CSAPKLSGRAGDTQYF. Here the CDR3 DNA reads TGCAGTGCTCCAAAATTAAGCGGGAGGGCCGGAGATACGCAGTATTTT.

As concerns this clonotype: Being one base from a much bigger clone, this may be a read error. The chain is built from TRBV6-2 or TRBV6-3 and TRBJ2-7; maybe TRBD2 (7 bases). Germline values: CDR1 MNHEY, CDR2 SVGEGT. The CDR3 extends over 14 amino acids. Deletions cut 7 bases from V and 7 bases from J, with 20 bases between. In nucleotides, the CDR3 is TGTGCCAGCATCGAGGGGGGGCCTATTGCGGAGCAGTACTTC. This codes for CASIEGGPIAEQYF.

This clonotype was seen a handful of times. This rearrangement joins TRBV27 to TRBJ2-1, with a possible D match to TRBD1 (5 bases). This CDR3 has 14 amino acids. The germline CDR1 and CDR2 sequences are MNHEY and SMNVEV (reference sequence). V was pared by 3 bases and J by 4 bases, with 10 bases between. DNA of the CDR3: TGTGCCAGCAGTTTCGGACAATCGTACAATGAGCAGTTCTTC. Its protein product is CASSFGQSYNEQFF.

This clonotype was detected ten times or more. This chain uses TRBV20-1 with TRBJ1-1, with 9 bases lining up with TRBD1. This CDR3 region has 16 residues. The germline V gene encodes CDR1 DFQATT and CDR2 SNEGSKA (reference sequence). Trimming cost V 4 bases and J 1 base; bases outside gene matches: 10. CDR3 residues: CSANQQGARGNTEAFF. The CDR3 DNA reads as TGCAGTGCTAACCAACAGGGGGCGCGGGGGAACACTGAAGCTTTCTTT.